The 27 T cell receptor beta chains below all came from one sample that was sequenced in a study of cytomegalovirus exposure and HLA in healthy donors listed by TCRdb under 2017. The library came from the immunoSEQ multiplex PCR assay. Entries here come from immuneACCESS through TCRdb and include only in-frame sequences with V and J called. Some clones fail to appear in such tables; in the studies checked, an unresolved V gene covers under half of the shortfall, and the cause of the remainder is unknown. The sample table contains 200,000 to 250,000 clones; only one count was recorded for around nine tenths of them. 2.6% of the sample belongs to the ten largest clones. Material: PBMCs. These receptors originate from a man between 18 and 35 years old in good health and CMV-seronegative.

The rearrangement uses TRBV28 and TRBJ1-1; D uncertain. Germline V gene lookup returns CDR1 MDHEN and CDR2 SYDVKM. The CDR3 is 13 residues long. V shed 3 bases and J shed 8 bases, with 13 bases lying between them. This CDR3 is CASSFHGSIEAFF. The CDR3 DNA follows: TGTGCCAGCAGTTTCCACGGGAGCATCGAAGCTTTCTTT.

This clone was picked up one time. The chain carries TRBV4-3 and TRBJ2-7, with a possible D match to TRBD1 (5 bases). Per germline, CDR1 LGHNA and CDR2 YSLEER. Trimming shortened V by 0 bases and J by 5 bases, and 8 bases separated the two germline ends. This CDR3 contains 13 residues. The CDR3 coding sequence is TGCGCCAGCAGCCAAGACAGGGCCCACGAGCAGTACTTC. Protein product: CASSQDRAHEQYF.

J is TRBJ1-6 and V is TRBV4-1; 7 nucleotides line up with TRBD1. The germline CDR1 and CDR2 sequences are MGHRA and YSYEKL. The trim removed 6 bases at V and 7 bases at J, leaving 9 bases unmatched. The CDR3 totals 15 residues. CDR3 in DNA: TGCGCCAGCAGTCCGACAGGGCTTGTGAATTCACCCCTCCACTTT. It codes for CASSPTGLVNSPLHF.

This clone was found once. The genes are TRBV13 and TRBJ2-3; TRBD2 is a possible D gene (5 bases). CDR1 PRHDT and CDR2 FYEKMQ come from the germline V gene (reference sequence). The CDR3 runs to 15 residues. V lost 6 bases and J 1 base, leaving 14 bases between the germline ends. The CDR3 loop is CASSSTEVRTDTQYF. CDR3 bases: TGTGCCAGCAGTTCAACGGAGGTTCGCACAGATACGCAGTATTTT.

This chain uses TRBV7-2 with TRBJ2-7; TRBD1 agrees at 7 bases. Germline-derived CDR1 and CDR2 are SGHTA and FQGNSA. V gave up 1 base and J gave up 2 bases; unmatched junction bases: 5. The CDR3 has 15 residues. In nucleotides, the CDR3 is TGTGCCAGCAGCTTAGTAGCTACAGGGGCCTACGAGCAGTACTTC. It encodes CASSLVATGAYEQYF.

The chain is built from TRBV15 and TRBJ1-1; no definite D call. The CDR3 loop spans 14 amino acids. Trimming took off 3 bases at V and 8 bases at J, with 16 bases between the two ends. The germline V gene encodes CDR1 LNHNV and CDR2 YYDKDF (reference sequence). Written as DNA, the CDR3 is TGTGCCACCAGCAGGGAGACCGCCTTATCAGAAGCTTTCTTT. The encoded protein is CATSRETALSEAFF.

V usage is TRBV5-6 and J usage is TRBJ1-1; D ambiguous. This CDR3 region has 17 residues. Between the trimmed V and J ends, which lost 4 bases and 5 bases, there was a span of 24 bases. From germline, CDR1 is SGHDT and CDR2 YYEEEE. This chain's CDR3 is CASSRTASRESETEAFF. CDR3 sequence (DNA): TGTGCCAGCAGCCGGACCGCGTCGCGGGAATCGGAGACTGAAGCTTTCTTT.

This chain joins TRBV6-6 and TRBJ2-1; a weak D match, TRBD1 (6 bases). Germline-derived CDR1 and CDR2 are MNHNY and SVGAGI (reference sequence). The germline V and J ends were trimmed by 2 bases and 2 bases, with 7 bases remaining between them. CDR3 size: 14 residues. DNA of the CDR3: TGTGCCAGCAGTTACACAGGGACCTACAATGAGCAGTTCTTC. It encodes CASSYTGTYNEQFF.

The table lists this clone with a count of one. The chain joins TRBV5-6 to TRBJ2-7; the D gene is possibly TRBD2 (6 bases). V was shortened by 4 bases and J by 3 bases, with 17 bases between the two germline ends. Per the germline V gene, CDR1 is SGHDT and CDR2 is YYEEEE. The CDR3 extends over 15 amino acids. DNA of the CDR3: TGTGCCAGCAGCCGACGGGCGGGGCAAGGCTACGAGCAGTACTTC. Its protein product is CASSRRAGQGYEQYF. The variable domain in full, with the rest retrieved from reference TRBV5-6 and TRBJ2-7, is DAGVTQSPTHLIKTRGQQVTLRCSPKSGHDTVSWYQQALGQGPQFIFQYYEEEERQRGNFPDRFSGHQFPNYSSELNVNALLLGDSALYLCASSRRAGQGYEQYFGPGTRLTVT.

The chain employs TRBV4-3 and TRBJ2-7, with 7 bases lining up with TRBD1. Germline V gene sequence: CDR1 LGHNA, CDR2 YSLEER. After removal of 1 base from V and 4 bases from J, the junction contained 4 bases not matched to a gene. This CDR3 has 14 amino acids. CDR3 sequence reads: CASSQGTGPYEQYF. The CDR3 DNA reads TGCGCCAGCAGCCAAGGGACAGGTCCTTACGAGCAGTACTTC.

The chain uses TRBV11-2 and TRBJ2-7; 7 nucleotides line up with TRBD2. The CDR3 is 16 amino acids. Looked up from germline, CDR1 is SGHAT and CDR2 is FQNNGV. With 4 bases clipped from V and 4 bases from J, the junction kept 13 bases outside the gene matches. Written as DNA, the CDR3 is TGTGCCAGCAGCTCGGGACGGGAGGACTATGATTACGAGCAGTACTTC. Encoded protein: CASSSGREDYDYEQYF.

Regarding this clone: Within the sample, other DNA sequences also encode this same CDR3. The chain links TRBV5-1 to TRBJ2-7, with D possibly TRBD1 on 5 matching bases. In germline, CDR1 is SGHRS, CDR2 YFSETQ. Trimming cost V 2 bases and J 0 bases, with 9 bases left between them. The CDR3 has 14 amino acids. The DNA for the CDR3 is TGCGCCAGCAGCTTTACAGGATCCTCCTACGAGCAGTACTTC. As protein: CASSFTGSSYEQYF.

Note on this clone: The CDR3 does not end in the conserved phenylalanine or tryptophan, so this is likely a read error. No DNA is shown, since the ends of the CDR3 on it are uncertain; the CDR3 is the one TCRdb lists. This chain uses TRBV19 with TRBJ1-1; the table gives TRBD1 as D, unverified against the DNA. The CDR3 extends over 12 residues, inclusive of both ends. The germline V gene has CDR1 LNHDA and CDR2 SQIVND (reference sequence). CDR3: CASSTGSDTLLS.

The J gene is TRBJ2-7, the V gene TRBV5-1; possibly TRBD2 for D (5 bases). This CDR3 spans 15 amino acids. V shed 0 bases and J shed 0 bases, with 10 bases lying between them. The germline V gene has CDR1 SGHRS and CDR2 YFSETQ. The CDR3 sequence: CASSLDPGSSYEQYF. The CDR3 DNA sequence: TGCGCCAGCAGCTTGGACCCTGGGAGCTCCTACGAGCAGTACTTC.

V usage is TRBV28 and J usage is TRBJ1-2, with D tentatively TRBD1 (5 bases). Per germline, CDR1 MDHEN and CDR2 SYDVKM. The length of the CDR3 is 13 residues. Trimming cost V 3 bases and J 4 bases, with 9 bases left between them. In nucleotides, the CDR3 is TGTGCCAGCAGTTTCGGACAATTCTATGGCTACACCTTC. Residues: CASSFGQFYGYTF.

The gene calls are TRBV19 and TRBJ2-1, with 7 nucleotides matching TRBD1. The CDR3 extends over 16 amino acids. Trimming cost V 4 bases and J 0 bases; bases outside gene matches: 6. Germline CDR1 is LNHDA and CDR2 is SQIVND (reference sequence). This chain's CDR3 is CASSNKQGTSYNEQFF. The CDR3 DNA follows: TGTGCCAGTAGTAATAAACAGGGGACCTCCTACAATGAGCAGTTCTTC.

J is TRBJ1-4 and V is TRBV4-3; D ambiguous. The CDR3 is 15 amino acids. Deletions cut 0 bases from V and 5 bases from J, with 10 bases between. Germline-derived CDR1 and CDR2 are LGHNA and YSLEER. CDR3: CASSQDHRENEKLFF. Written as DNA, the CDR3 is TGCGCCAGCAGCCAAGATCATCGAGAGAATGAAAAACTGTTTTTT.

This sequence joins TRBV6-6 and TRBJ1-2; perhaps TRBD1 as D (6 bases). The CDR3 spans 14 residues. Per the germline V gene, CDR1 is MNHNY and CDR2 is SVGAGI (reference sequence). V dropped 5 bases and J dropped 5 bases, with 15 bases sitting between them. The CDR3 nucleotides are TGTGCCAGCAGTCAACGCCGGGACACTTATGGCTACACCTTC. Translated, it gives CASSQRRDTYGYTF.

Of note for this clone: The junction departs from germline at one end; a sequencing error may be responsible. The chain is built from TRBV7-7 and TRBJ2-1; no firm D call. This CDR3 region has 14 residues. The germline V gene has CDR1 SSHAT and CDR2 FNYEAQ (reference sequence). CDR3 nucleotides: TGTGCTAGCAGCTTAAGTGCTAGTTTAAATGAGCAGTTCTTC. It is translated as CASSLSASLNEQFF.

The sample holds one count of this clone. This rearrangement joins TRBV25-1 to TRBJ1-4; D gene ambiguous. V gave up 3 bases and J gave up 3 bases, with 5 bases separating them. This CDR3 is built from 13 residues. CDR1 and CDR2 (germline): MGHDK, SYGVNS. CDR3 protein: CASSDRSNEKLFF. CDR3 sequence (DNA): TGTGCCAGCAGTGACCGTTCTAATGAAAAACTGTTTTTT.

The CDR3 region has the DNA TGTGCCAGCAGTGTCTCAGGGTCTCCTAACTATGGCTACACCTTC. Amino acid sequence: CASSVSGSPNYGYTF. The V call is TRBV6-1, the J call TRBJ1-2, with D possibly matching TRBD1 (5 bases). The germline gives CDR1 MNHNS, CDR2 SASEGT. The CDR3 consists of 15 residues. V was cut by 4 bases and J by 0 bases, with 12 bases left in between.

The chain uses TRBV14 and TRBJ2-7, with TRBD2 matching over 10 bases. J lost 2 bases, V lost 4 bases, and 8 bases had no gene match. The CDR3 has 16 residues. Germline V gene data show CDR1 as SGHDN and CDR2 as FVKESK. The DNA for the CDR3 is TGTGCCAGCAGCCGTATAGGACTAGCGGAGACCTACGAGCAGTACTTC. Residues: CASSRIGLAETYEQYF.

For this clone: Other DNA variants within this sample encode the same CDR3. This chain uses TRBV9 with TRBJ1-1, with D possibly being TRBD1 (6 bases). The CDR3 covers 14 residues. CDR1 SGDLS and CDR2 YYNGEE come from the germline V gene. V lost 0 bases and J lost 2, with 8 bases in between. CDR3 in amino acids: CASSVGTANTEAFF. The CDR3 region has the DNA TGTGCCAGCAGCGTAGGGACAGCTAACACTGAAGCTTTCTTT.

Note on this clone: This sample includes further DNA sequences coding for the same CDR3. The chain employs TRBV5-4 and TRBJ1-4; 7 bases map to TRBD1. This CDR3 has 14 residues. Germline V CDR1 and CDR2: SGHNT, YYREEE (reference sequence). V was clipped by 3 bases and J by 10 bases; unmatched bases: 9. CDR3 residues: CASSSQGDFGKLFF. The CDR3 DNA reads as TGTGCCAGCAGCTCCCAGGGGGACTTTGGAAAACTGTTTTTT.

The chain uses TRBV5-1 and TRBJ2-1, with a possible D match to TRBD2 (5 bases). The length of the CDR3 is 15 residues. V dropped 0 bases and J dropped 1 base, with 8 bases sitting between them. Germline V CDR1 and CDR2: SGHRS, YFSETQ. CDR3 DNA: TGCGCCAGCAGCTTGGAAGCGGTGTCCTACAATGAGCAGTTCTTC. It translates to CASSLEAVSYNEQFF.

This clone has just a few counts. The CDR3 bases are TGTGCCAGCGGGAAACAGGAAAACTATGGCTACACCTTC. This codes for CASGKQENYGYTF. The rearrangement joins TRBV2 to TRBJ1-2, with D possibly TRBD1 on 5 matching bases. The germline gives CDR1 SNHLY, CDR2 FYNNEI. This CDR3 spans 13 amino acids. The germline V and J ends were trimmed by 8 bases and 2 bases, with 12 bases remaining between them.

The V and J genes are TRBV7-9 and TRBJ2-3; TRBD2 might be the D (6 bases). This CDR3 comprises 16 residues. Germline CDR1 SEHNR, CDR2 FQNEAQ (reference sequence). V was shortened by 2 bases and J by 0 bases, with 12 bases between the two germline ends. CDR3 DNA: TGTGCCAGCAGCTTATTTGGAGGGCCCAGCACAGATACGCAGTATTTT. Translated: CASSLFGGPSTDTQYF.